The TCR beta chain described here comes from a study of metastatic and nonmetastatic thyroid tumors. The overall study: Patients with malignant and benign thyroid disease provided blood and tumor or nodule tissue, whose repertoires were compared. Whole-study findings and limits: According to reports, the diversity of TCR beta was significantly higher in malignant thyroid tumors than in benign nodules, and this held in both blood and tumor samples.

This clone has a count of ten or more. Its target is not known. A much larger clone lies one base from this, so it may be a read error. TCRdb re-analyzed the PCR reads using MiXCR. Counted here are 30,000 to 35,000 clones, roughly 20% occurring once; the ten biggest clones make up less than 4%. None of the patients had undergone any treatment ahead of thyroid surgery. Germline V gene lookup returns CDR1 DFQATT and CDR2 SNEGSKA (reference sequence). The V end was cut by 6 bases, the J end by 6 bases, with 18 bases between. This CDR3 is 14 amino acids long. This receptor was taken from a male donor with papillary thyroid cancer or a benign thyroid nodule (not recorded which). Some clones in this sample may be carry-over from other donors' samples. The rearrangement joins TRBV20-1 to TRBJ2-1; tentatively, D is TRBD1 (8 bases). Sequences were obtained from tumor tissue. In DNA form, the CDR3 reads TGCAGTGCCACCAAGAACAGGGGGGGCAATGAGCAGTTCTTC. Amino acid sequence: CSATKNRGGNEQFF.